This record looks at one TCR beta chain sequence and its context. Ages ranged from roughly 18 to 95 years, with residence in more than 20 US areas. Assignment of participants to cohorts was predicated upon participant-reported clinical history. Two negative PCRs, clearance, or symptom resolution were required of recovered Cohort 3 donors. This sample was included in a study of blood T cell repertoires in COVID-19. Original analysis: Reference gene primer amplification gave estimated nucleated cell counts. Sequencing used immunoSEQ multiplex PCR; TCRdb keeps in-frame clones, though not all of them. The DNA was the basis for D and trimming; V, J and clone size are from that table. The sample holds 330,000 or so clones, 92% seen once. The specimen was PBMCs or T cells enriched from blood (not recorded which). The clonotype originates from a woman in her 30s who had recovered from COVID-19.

In nucleotides, the CDR3 is TGTGCCAGCAGCCCTGCGGGGCGGGGGACCTCCTACGAGCAGTACTTC. Protein sequence: CASSPAGRGTSYEQYF. V gene TRBV28 combines with J gene TRBJ2-7, with TRBD2 identical over 7 bases. Per germline, CDR1 MDHEN and CDR2 SYDVKM. V gave up 6 bases and J gave up 0 bases; unmatched junction bases: 11. The CDR3 contains 16 residues.